What follows describes a single T cell receptor beta chain. Its antigen is not identified. The assay was immunoSEQ multiplex PCR, and TCRdb's table has in-frame clones only and misses some. The table records 70,000 to 80,000 clones, 90% of them present only once. This entry belongs to a study of graft-versus-host responses after intestinal transplantation. Overall study: Uniformly, recipients were administered anti-thymocyte globulin induction with subsequent tacrolimus and steroids for approximately three years.

Sequenced material: unstimulated CD8+ T cells sorted from spleen or lymph node cells, taken before intestinal transplant. The TCR comes from a human donor who received an intestinal transplant.

Here the CDR3 DNA reads TGTGCCAGCAGTTACGCCGGACAAGGCAATTCACCCCTCCACTTT. Translating gives CASSYAGQGNSPLHF. V is TRBV6-5 and J is TRBJ1-6, with D possibly TRBD1 on 5 matching bases. The CDR3 has 15 amino acids. V shed 2 bases and J shed 7 bases, with 12 bases lying between them. Germline loops: CDR1 MNHEY, CDR2 SVGAGI.